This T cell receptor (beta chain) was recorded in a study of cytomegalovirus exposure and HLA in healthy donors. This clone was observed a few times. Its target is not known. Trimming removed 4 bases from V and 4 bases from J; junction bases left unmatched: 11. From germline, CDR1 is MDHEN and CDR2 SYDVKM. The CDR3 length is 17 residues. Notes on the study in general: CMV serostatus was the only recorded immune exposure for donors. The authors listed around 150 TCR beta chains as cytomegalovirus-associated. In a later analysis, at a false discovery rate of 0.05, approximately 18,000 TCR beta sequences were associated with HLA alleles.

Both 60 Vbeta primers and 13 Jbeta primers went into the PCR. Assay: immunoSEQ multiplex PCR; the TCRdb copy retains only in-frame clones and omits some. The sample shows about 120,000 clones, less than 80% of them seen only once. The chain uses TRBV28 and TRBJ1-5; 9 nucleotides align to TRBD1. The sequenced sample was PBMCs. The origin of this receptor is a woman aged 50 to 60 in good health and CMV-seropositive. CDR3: CASSSLTEDRGNQPQHF. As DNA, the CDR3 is TGTGCCAGCAGTTCGCTAACCGAGGACAGGGGAAATCAGCCCCAGCATTTT.